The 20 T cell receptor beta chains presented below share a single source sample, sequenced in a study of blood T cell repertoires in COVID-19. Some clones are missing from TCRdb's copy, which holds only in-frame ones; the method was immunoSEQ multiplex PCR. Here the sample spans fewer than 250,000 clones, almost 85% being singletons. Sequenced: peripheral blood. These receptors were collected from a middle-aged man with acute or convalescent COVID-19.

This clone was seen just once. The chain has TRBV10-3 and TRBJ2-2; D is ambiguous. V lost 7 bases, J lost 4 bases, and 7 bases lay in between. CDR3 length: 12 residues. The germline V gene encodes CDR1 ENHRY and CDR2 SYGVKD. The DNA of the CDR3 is TGTGCCATCAAGAGGCCCACCGGGGAGCTGTTTTTT. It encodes CAIKRPTGELFF.

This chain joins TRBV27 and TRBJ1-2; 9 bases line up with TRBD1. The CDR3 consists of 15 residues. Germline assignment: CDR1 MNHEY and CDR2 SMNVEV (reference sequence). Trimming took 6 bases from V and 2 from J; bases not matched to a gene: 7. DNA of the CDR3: TGTGCCAGCAGGGGTCCGGGACAGGGAAACTATGGCTACACCTTC. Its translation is CASRGPGQGNYGYTF.

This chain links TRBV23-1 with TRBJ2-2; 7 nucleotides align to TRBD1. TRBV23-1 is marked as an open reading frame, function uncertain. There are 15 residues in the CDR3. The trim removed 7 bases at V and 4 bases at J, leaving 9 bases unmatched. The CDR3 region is CASIPGTALTGELFF. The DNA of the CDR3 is TGCGCCAGCATTCCCGGGACAGCACTCACCGGGGAGCTGTTTTTT.

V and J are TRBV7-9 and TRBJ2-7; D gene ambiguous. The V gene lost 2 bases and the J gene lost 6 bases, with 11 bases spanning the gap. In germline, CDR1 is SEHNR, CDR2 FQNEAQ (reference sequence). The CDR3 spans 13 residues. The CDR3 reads CASSLPNNAEQYF. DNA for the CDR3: TGTGCCAGCAGCTTACCCAACAACGCCGAGCAGTACTTC.

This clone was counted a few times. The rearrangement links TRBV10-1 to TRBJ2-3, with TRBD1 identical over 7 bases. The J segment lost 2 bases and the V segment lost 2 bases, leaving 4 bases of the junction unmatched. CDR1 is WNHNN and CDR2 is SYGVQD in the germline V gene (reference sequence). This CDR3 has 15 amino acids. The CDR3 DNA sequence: TGCGCCAGCAGTGAGAACAGGGGCCTCACAGATACGCAGTATTTT. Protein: CASSENRGLTDTQYF.

In DNA, the CDR3 is TGTGCCAGCACCTTCATTTCAGGGGGTGACGGCTACACCTTC. It codes for CASTFISGGDGYTF. The V and J genes are TRBV7-2 and TRBJ1-2; 7 nucleotides agree with TRBD1. J lost 8 bases, V lost 7 bases, and 13 bases had no gene match. There are 14 residues in the CDR3. Germline V lookup: CDR1 SGHTA, CDR2 FQGNSA.

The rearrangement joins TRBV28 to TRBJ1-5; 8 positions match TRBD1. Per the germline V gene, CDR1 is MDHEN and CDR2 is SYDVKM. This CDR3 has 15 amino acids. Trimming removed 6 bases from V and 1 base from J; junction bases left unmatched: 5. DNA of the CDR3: TGTGCCAGCAGCATATGGACAGGGAGCAATCAGCCCCAGCATTTT. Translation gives CASSIWTGSNQPQHF. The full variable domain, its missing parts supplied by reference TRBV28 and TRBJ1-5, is DVKVTQSSRYLVKRTGEKVFLECVQDMDHENMFWYRQDPGLGLRLIYFSYDVKMKEKGDIPEGYSVSREKKERFSLILESASTNQTSMYLCASSIWTGSNQPQHFGDGTRLSIL.

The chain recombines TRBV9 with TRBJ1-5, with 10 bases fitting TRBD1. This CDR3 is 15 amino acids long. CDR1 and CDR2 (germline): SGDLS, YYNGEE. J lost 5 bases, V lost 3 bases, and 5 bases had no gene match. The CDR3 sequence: CASSGQGAKDQPQHF. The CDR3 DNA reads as TGTGCCAGCAGCGGACAGGGGGCGAAGGATCAGCCCCAGCATTTT.

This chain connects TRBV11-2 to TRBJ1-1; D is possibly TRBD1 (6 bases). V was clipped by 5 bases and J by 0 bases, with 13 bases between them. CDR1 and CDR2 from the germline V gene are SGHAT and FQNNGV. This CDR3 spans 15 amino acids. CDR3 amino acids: CASSPWGHLNTEAFF. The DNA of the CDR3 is TGTGCCAGCAGCCCTTGGGGACACCTGAACACTGAAGCTTTCTTT.

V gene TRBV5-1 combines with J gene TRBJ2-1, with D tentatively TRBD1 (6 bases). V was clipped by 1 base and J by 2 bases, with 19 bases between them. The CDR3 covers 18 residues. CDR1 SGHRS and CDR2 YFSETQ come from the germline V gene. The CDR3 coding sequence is TGCGCCAGCAGCTTGAATAGGGCCGACAGGTCAACCTACAATGAGCAGTTCTTC. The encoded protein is CASSLNRADRSTYNEQFF. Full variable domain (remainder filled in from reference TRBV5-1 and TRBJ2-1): KAGVTQTPRYLIKTRGQQVTLSCSPISGHRSVSWYQQTPGQGLQFLFEYFSETQRNKGNFPGRFSGRQFSNSRSEMNVSTLELGDSALYLCASSLNRADRSTYNEQFFGPGTRLTVL.

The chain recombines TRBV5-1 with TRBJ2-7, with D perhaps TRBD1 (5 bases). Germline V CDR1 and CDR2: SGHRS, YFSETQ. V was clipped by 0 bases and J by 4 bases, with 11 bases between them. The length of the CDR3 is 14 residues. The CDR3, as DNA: TGCGCCAGCAGCTTGGGGGGCGATCTTTACGAGCAGTACTTC. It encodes CASSLGGDLYEQYF. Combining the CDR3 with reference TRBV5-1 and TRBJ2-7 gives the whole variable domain KAGVTQTPRYLIKTRGQQVTLSCSPISGHRSVSWYQQTPGQGLQFLFEYFSETQRNKGNFPGRFSGRQFSNSRSEMNVSTLELGDSALYLCASSLGGDLYEQYFGPGTRLTVT.

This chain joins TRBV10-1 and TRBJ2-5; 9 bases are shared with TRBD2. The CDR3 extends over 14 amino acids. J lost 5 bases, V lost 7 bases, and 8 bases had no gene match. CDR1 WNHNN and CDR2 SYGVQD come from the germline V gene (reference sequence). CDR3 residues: CASTEAGGGETQYF. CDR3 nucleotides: TGCGCCAGCACTGAAGCGGGGGGTGGGGAGACCCAGTACTTC.

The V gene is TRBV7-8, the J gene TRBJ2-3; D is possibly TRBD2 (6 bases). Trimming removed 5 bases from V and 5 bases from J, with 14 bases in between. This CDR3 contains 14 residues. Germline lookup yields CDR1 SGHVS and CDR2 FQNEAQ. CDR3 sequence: CASSARLDEDTQYF. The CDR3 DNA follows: TGTGCCAGCAGCGCCCGACTAGATGAAGATACGCAGTATTTT.

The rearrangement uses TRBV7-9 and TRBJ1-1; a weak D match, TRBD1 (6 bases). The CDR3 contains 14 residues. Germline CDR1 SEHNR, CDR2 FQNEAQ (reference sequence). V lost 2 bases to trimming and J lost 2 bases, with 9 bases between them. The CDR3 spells CASSLRDINTEAFF. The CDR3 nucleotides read TGTGCCAGCAGCTTACGGGACATCAACACTGAAGCTTTCTTT.

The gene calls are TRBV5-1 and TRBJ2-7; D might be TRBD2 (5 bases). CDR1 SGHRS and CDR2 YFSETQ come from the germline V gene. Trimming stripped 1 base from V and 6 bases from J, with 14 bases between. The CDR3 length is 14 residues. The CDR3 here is CASSLLGMAGEQYF. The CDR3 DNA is TGCGCCAGCAGCTTGCTGGGGATGGCGGGCGAGCAGTACTTC.

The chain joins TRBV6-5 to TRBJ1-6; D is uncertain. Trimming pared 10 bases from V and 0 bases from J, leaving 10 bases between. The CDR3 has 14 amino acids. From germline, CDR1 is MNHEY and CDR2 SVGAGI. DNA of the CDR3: TGTGCCACCTTACCCGGCTCCTATAATTCACCCCTCCACTTT. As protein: CATLPGSYNSPLHF.

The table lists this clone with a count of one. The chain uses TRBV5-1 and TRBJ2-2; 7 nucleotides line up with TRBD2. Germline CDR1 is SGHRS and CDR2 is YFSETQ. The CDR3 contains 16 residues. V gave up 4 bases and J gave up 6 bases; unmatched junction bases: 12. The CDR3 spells CASSEGLLGLAGELFF. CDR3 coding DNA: TGCGCCAGCAGCGAGGGACTACTCGGCCTTGCCGGGGAGCTGTTTTTT.

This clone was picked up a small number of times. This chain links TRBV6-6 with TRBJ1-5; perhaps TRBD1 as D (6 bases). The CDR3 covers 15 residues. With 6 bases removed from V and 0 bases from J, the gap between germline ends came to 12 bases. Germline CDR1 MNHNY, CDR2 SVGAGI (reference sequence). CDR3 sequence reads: CASSSGTNSNQPQHF. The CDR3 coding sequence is TGTGCCAGCAGCTCCGGGACAAATAGCAATCAGCCCCAGCATTTT.

The CDR3 nucleotides read TGTGCCAGCACTTATTTGGACAGGGAAGGTGGCTACACCTTC. Amino acid sequence: CASTYLDREGGYTF. This chain joins TRBV6-5 and TRBJ1-2; 8 bases are a match to TRBD1. J was trimmed by 7 bases and V by 7 bases; bases with no gene match: 11. Germline loops: CDR1 MNHEY, CDR2 SVGAGI. CDR3 length: 14 residues.

The CDR3 region is CASSSLRWGAATEAFF. The CDR3 nucleotides read TGTGCCAGCAGCTCCCTAAGGTGGGGAGCGGCCACTGAAGCTTTCTTT. V is TRBV7-8 and J is TRBJ1-1; no clear D gene. There are 16 residues in the CDR3. Germline CDR1 is SGHVS and CDR2 is FQNEAQ. V lost 4 bases and J 4 bases, leaving 19 bases between the germline ends. The variable domain in full, with the rest retrieved from reference TRBV7-8 and TRBJ1-1, is GAGVSQSPRYKVAKRGQDVALRCDPISGHVSLFWYQQALGQGPEFLTYFQNEAQLDKSGLPSDRFFAERPEGSVSTLKIQRTQQEDSAVYLCASSSLRWGAATEAFFGQGTRLTVV.